This TCR beta chain was found in a study of blood T cell repertoires in COVID-19 (dated by TCRdb to 2018 to 2021). As for the study more broadly: Samples from collaborators originated in the United States, Italy and Spain and spanned both the acute and convalescent phases of COVID-19. HLA class I and class II types, where available, came from metadata supplied by the sample provider rather than from assay-based typing. The samples were drawn from two sources: the first 160 participants of the ongoing ImmuneRACE study, and 1,000 to 1,500 subjects contributed by 6 global collaborators. The material from the prospective study consisted of cDNA or gDNA derived from T cells, B-cell-depleted T cells, or PBMCs. Subjects who had been exposed to COVID-19, were actively infected with it, or had recovered from it provided the deeply sampled blood TCRbeta repertoires that made up the dataset. A freely available public database, intended as a resource for researchers studying the immune response to SARS-CoV-2, is where the repertoires were released. Sample metadata almost always included a de-identified subject ID, COVID-19 status, age in years and sex. The investigation overall reported the following: How much clinical and demographic metadata was included differed by source and by participant, and the metadata was provided uncurated.

Participants in the prospective study were enrolled through a virtual design, were aged about 18 to 100 years, and lived in about 25 United States geographic areas. Cohort assignment in the prospective study relied on participant-reported clinical history from a screening survey and a study questionnaire. Recovered participants in ImmuneRACE Cohort 3 were defined as having two consecutive negative NP/OP PCR tests, clearance from a healthcare professional, or resolution of symptoms. Each participant in the prospective study had whole blood, serum and a nasopharyngeal or oropharyngeal swab collected by mobile phlebotomists. Participants in the prospective study had the option to provide additional blood draws and questionnaires over a roughly two-month period. Blood samples from the prospective study were shipped frozen or at room temperature prior to DNA extraction. The germline V gene gives CDR1 as LGHNT and CDR2 as FRNRAP. The CDR3 starts with the cysteine, ends with the phenylalanine, and has 13 residues. Only CDR3 DNA is held: 39 bases, read in frame from base 1. V is shortened by 1 base, J by 1 base, and the region joining them spans 4 bases.

Points on this clone: Its antigen is not yet known. The sample holds no much larger clone one base away, and base qualities are not on file. Other DNA sequences in the sample encode the same CDR3.

TCRbeta CDR3 regions were amplified from genomic DNA by means of the immunoSEQ Assay, a bias-controlled multiplex PCR. Concerning the study's data processing: The number of nucleated cells in each sample was estimated from the amplification of reference gene primers within the assay. Sequence reads were collapsed and filtered to measure the absolute abundance of every unique TCRbeta CDR3 rearrangement. For each sample, productive Simpson clonality was calculated by taking the square root of Simpson's diversity index across productive rearrangements. Imported from immuneACCESS, the table was reduced by TCRdb to in-frame sequences with V and J called. These copies leave out some clones; in studies compared against another copy, an unresolved V gene accounts for under half, and the cause of the remainder is not known. That table supplies the V and J calls and clone size; D and trimming were determined from the DNA. Within this sample are 150,000 to 180,000 clones, with under 90% of them counted one time only. Around 7.8% of the sample comes from the top ten.

This clonotype was obtained from a man between 50 and 59 years old who had recovered from COVID-19. Input material: PBMCs or T cells enriched from blood (not recorded which). The chain was built from TRBV12-5 and TRBJ1-1, with no reliable assignment of the D segment. CDR3 sequence: CASGLGQNTEAFF. The DNA is as follows: TGTGCTAGTGGTTTGGGGCAGAACACTGAAGCTTTCTTT.